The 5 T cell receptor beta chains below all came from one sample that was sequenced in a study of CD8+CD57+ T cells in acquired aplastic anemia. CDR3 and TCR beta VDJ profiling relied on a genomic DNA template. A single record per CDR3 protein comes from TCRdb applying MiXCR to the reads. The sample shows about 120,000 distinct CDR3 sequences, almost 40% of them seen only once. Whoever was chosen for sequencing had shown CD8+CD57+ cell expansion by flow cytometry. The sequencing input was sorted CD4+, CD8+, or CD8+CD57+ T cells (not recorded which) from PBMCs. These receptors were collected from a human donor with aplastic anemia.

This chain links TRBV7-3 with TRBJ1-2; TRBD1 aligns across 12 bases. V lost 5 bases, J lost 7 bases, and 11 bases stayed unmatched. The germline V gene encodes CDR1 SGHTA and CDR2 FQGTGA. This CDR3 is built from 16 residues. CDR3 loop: CASSVTSGTGGGGYTF. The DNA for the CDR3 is TGTGCCAGCAGCGTTACTTCCGGGACAGGGGGCGGTGGCTACACCTTC.

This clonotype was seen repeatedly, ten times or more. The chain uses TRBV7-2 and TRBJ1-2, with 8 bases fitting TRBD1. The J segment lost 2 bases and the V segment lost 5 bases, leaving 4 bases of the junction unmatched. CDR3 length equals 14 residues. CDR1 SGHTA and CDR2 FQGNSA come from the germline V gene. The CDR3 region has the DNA TGTGCCAGCAGCCCAGGACAGGGAAACTATGGCTACACCTTC. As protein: CASSPGQGNYGYTF.

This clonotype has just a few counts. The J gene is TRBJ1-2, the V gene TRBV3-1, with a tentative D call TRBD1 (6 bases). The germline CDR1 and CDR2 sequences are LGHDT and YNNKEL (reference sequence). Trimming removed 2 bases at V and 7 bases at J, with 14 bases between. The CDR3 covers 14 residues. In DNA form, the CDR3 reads TGTGCCAGCAGCCAAATGCAGGGGCAAAGTGGCTACACCTTC. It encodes CASSQMQGQSGYTF. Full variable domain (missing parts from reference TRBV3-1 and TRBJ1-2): DTAVSQTPKYLVTQMGNDKSIKCEQNLGHDTMYWYKQDSKKFLKIMFSYNNKELIINETVPNRFSPKSPDKAHLNLHINSLELGDSAVYFCASSQMQGQSGYTFGSGTRLTVV.

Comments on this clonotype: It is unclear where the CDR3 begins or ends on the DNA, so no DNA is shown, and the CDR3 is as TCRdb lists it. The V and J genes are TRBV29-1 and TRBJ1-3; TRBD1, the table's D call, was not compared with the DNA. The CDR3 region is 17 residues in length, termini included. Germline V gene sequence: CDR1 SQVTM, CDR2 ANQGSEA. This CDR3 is CSVVYFCASWGGNTIYF.

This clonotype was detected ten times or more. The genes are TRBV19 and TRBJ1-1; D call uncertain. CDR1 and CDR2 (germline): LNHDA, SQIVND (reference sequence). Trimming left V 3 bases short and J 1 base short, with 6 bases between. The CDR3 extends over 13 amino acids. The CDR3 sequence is CASSMKENTEAFF. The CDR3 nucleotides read TGTGCCAGTAGTATGAAAGAGAACACTGAAGCTTTCTTT.